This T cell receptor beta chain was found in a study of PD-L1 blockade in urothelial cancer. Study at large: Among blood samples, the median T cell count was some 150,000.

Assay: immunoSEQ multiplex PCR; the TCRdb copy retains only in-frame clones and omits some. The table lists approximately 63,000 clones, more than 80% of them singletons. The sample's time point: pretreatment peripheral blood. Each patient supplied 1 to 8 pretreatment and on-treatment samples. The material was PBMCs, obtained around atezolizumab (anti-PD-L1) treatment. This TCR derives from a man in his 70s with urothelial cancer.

CDR3 DNA: TGTGCCAGCAGCCAAGATACCGGGGGAGGTGAGCAGTACTTC. Translating gives CASSQDTGGGEQYF. The chain uses TRBV4-2 and TRBJ2-7; a possible D gene is TRBD2 (6 bases). V was trimmed by 0 bases and J by 7 bases, leaving 13 bases between them. The CDR3 contains 14 residues. CDR1 and CDR2 (germline): LGHNA, YNFKEQ.